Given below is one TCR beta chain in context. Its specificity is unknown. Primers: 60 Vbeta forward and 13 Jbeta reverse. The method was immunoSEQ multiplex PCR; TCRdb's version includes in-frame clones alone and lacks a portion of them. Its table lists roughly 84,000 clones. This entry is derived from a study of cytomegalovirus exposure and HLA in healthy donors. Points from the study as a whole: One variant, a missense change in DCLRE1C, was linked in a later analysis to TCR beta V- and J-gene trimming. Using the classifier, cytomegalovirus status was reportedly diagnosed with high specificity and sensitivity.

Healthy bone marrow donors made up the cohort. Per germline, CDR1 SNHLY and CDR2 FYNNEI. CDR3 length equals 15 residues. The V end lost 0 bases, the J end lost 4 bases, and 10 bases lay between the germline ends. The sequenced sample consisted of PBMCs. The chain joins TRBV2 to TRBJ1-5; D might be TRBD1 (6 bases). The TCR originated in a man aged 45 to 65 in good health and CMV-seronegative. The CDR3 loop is CASSEAPGANQPQHF. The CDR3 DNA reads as TGTGCCAGCAGTGAAGCACCAGGGGCAAATCAGCCCCAGCATTTT.